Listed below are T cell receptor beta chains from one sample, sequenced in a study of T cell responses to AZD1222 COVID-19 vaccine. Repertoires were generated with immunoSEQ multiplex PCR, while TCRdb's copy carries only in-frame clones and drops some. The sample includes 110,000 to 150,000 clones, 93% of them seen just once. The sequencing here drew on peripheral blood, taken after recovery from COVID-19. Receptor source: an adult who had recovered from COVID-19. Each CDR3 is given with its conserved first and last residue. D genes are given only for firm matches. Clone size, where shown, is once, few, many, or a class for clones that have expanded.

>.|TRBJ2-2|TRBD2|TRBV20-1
TGCAGTGCTAGTTTAAGCGGGAGGGCGACCGGGGAGCTGTTTTTT
CSASLSGRATGELFF
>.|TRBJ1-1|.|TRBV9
TGTGCCAGCAGCGTAGTGGAAAGTGAAGCTTTCTTT
CASSVVESEAFF
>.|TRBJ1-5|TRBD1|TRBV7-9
TGTGCCAGCAGCGGAACAGGGGGTAGCAATCAGCCCCAGCATTTT
CASSGTGGSNQPQHF
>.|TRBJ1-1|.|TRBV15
TGTGCCACCAGCAGAAAGACGGGGGGCTACACTGAAGCTTTCTTT
CATSRKTGGYTEAFF
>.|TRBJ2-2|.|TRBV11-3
TGTGCCAGCAGCTTAGAGTCGGGGGACATAAACACCGGGGAGCTGTTTTTT
CASSLESGDINTGELFF
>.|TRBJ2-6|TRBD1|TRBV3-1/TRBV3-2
TGTGCCAGCAGCCGAGACAGGGGGATGATTGGGGCCAACGTCCTGACTTTC
CASSRDRGMIGANVLTF
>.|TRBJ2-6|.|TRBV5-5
TGTGCCAGCAGCTTGGGGTTGTTTGGGGGGACAGGGGCCAACGTCCTGACTTTC
CASSLGLFGGTGANVLTF
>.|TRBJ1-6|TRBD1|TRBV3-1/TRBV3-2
TGTGCCAGCAGCCAAGCGACTGAAGGGGGCTATAATAATTCACCCCTCCACTTT
CASSQATEGGYNNSPLHF
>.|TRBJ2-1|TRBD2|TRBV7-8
TGTGCCAGCAGCTTAGGAGGGACTAGCGGGAGTGGTGGGCAGTTCTTC
CASSLGGTSGSGGQFF
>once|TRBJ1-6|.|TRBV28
TGTGCCACCTCGTCGGGGGGTCTATTGAATTCACCCCTCCACTTT
CATSSGGLLNSPLHF
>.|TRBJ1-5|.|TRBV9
TGTGCCAGCAGCAAGACCCAGGGGACCCAGCCCCAGCATTTT
CASSKTQGTQPQHF
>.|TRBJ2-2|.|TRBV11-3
TGTGCCAGCAGCTTAGCGACTAGTGTGGGGGAGCTGTTTTTT
CASSLATSVGELFF
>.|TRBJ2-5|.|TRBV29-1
TGCAGCGCCTGCGGGAAGGAAGAGACCCAGTACTTC
CSACGKEETQYF
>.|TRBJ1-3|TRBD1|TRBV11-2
TGTGCCAGCAGCTTAGACGGGACAGGGAGAAACACCATATATTTT
CASSLDGTGRNTIYF
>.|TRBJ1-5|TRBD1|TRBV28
TGTGCCAGCAGTTTATGGGGACAGGCCGCGACCCGAAATCAGCCCCAGCATTTT
CASSLWGQAATRNQPQHF
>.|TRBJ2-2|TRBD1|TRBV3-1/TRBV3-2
TGTGCCAGCAGCCGACAGGGGAGGAACACCGGGGAGCTGTTTTTT
CASSRQGRNTGELFF
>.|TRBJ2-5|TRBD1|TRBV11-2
TGTGCCAGCACCTCCGGGACAAAGGGGGCCCAAGAGACCCAGTACTTC
CASTSGTKGAQETQYF
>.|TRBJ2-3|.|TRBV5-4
TGTGCCAGCAGCTTCTCAGGGGAAGATACGCAGTATTTT
CASSFSGEDTQYF
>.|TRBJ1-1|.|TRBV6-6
TGTGCCAGCATAGGACAGACGAAAATGAACACTGAAGCTTTCTTT
CASIGQTKMNTEAFF
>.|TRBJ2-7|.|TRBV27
TGTGCCAGCAGTTTACGGTCTCGCGGGGAGCAGTACTTC
CASSLRSRGEQYF
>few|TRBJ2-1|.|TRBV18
TGTGCCAGCTCACCACTGGAAGGGGAGCAGTTCTTC
CASSPLEGEQFF
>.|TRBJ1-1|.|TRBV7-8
TGTGCCAGCAGCTTAGGGCAAAGGGGCACTGAAGCTTTCTTT
CASSLGQRGTEAFF
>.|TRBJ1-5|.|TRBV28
TGTGCCAGCAACAGGGTCCTAAATCGGCCCCAGCATTTT
CASNRVLNRPQHF
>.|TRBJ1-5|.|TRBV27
TGTGCCAGCAGTTGGTCCTGGGACACAGCGTATAGCAATCAGCCCCAGCATTTT
CASSWSWDTAYSNQPQHF
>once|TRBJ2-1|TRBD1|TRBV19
TGTGCCAGTAGTATAGGTCGACAGGGCCCCAATGAGCAGTTCTTC
CASSIGRQGPNEQFF
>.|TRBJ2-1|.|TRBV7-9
TGTGCCAGCAGTTCGGGACTTCAAGGGGATGAGCAGTTCTTC
CASSSGLQGDEQFF
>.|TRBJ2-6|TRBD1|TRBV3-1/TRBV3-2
TGTGCCAGCAGCCCCCGGGACAGGGCCTCTGGGGCCAACGTCCTGACTTTC
CASSPRDRASGANVLTF
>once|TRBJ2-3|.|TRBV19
TGTGCCAGTAACCCCATGGGTGGGGGCACAGATACGCAGTATTTT
CASNPMGGGTDTQYF
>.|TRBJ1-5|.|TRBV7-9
TGTGCCAGCAGCTCCCCTGGGACGGAGGGGCAGCCCCAGCATTTT
CASSSPGTEGQPQHF
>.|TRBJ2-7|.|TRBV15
TGTGCCACCAGCAGAGGAAGGGAGCGGTTAGTCTACGAGCAGTACTTC
CATSRGRERLVYEQYF
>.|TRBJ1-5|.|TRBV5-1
TGCGCCAGCAGCTTAGACGGGGCAGCGGGTCAGCCCCAGCATTTT
CASSLDGAAGQPQHF
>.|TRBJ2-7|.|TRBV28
TGTGCCAGCAGGAACCGGCCAGGGGACTACGAGCAGTACTTC
CASRNRPGDYEQYF
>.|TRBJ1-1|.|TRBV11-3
TGTGCCAGCAGTCAGGGCCCAGGCACTGAAGCTTTCTTT
CASSQGPGTEAFF
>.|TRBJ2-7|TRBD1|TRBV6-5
TGTGCCAGCAGTACAGGGGGCCCCAACGAGCAGTACTTC
CASSTGGPNEQYF
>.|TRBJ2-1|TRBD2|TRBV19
TGTGCCAGTAGTATCTCAGCGGGAGTGGGCTATGAGCAGTTCTTC
CASSISAGVGYEQFF
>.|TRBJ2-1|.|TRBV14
TGTGCCAGCAGCCAAGAGTTGTCGGGGTTGCAGTTCTTC
CASSQELSGLQFF
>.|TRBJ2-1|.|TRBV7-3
TGTGCCAGCAGCTTAGAAGGTCGAACTAATGAGCAGTTCTTC
CASSLEGRTNEQFF
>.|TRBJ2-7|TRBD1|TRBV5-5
TGTGCCAGCAGCTTGGCCGGGACAGGGAATCCCTACGAGCAGTACTTC
CASSLAGTGNPYEQYF
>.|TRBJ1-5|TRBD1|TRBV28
TGTGCCAGCAGTTTATCCATCCAGGGGGGCCAGCCCCAGCATTTT
CASSLSIQGGQPQHF
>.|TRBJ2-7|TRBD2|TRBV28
TGTGCCAGCAGTTCTAGCGGGAACCCCCCATACGAGCAGTACTTC
CASSSSGNPPYEQYF
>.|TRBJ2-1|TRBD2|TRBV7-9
TGTGCCAGCAGCCATTCCGGGGCTAGCGGGAAGGGGGCCTACAATGAGCAGTTCTTC
CASSHSGASGKGAYNEQFF
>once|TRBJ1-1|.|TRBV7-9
TGTGCCAGCAGCGGGGGAATAAGAGCTTTCTTT
CASSGGIRAFF
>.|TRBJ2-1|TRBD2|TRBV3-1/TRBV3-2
TGTGCCAGCAGCCAACGGACTAGCGGGAGGGTAGAGCAGTTCTTC
CASSQRTSGRVEQFF
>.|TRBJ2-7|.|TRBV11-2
TGTGCCAGCAGCTTAGGGATTACATACGAGCAGTACTTC
CASSLGITYEQYF
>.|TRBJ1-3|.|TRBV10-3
TGTGCCATCAGTGAGTCTCGGGGAAACACCATATATTTT
CAISESRGNTIYF
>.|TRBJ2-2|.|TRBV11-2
TGTGCCAGCAGCCCGGGGCGCGGAGAGCTGTTTTTT
CASSPGRGELFF
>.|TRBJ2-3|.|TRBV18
TGTGCCAGCTCAACCGGGGAGGGGGCGCACACAGATACGCAGTATTTT
CASSTGEGAHTDTQYF
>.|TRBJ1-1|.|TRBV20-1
TGCAGTGCTAGAGAAAGCCGGCGGGCTTTCTTT
CSARESRRAFF
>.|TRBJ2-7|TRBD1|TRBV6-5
TGTGCCAGCAGATCGGGACAGCTCTACGAGCAGTACTTC
CASRSGQLYEQYF
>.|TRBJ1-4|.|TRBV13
TGTGCCAGCAGCCGTAATGAGTTCAATGAAAAACTGTTTTTT
CASSRNEFNEKLFF
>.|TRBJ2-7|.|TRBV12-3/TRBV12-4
TGTGCCAGCAGTTCTCACGAAAGGGACGAGCAGTACTTC
CASSSHERDEQYF
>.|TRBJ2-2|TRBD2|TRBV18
TGTGCCAGCTCACTCGGGACTATGCGAAACACCGGGGAGCTGTTTTTT
CASSLGTMRNTGELFF